The sequence of this TCR beta chain was determined in a study of blood T cells in healthy people across ages (dated by TCRdb to about 2015). For the wider study: In model experiments, template switching captured roughly one uniquely barcoded TCR beta cDNA molecule for every two T cells. Age-related changes in TCR beta repertoire diversity were measured in the study by deep sequencing normalized with unique cDNA molecular identifiers. Four age groups were formed from the donors: young (average about 15 years), middle-aged (approximately 39), aged (62) and long-lived (less than 85). To avoid experimental bias, donors of different ages were spread randomly across the sequencing lanes. For two donors (one aged 18 to 30 and one aged 80 or older), the study analyzed two additional independent replicas of 1 million unique cDNA reads from the same blood draw.

Libraries came from 5' RACE. Sequencing instrument: Illumina HiSeq 2500. A second PCR of about 7 to 12 cycles was performed with a sample-barcoded 5' primer and a J-beta primer mix. A unique molecular identifier was introduced onto each TCR beta cDNA molecule by a template-switch 5' adaptor carrying 12 random nucleotides. At least 3 million CDR3-containing paired-end reads were obtained from each sample. All of the RNA was converted into first-strand cDNA using the Mint cDNA synthesis kit, with a TRBC-specific oligonucleotide serving as the primer. Following uracil-DNA glycosylase treatment, a first 18-cycle PCR with universal primers M1SS and BC2_uni_R was performed on all cDNA. Turning to the authors' computational methods: Each sample was normalized by randomly selecting 1 million high-quality reads, each carrying a distinct molecular identifier. Reads sharing molecular identifiers were discarded rather than binned into consensus sequences. MiTCR, with a Q25 quality threshold and the strictest error-elimination algorithm, was used for CDR3 identification, clonotype clustering and error correction. A nonparametric unseen species model using Euler transformation provided a lower-bound estimate of total TCR beta diversity. The public sequencing data were trimmed at Q25 with fastp and processed into clonotypes with MiXCR by TCRdb, which kept only in-frame beta chains. Records with the same CDR3 protein are collapsed into one entry carrying the most frequent genes and DNA. The V and J calls reflect TCRdb's pipeline rather than the authors' work. A total of hundreds of thousands of distinct CDR3 sequences appear in this sample, about 30% of them only once. Around 16% of the sample is held by the ten biggest clonotypes.

Findings and caveats that apply to the study as a whole: Estimates of total diversity based on one million sequenced T cells were considered lower bounds and underestimates. Observed TCR beta diversity per million T cells fell roughly linearly with age, and a significant reduction was already apparent by age approximately 40. A strong correlation was found between observed TCR beta diversity and the percentage of naive T cells measured by flow cytometry. Because donor CMV infection status was unknown, age-related changes in expanded clonotypes were potentially confounded. Compared with the aged group, more naive CD4+ T cells, fewer expanded clones and increased TCR diversity were shown by the long-lived group, suggesting age selection. Because profiling used bulk unsorted PBMCs, naive and antigen-experienced compartments could not be compared conclusively.

The donors were about 40 Caucasian individuals from Russia, aged roughly 6 to 100 years, who were systemically healthy. Approximately 10 milliliters of peripheral blood were collected from each donor into EDTA-treated Vacutainer tubes. Ficoll-Paque density-gradient centrifugation was used to isolate PBMCs, with at least 7 million obtained per sample. Total RNA was extracted from PBMCs with Trizol reagent, with at least 6 micrograms obtained per sample. For every donor, flow cytometry on a PBMC aliquot measured the percentage of naive CD45RAhigh/CD27high T cells. Notes on this clonotype: This receptor's antigen is unknown. With a much larger clone just one base away, this may be a read error.

This receptor was identified in an elderly woman in good health. Sequencing was carried out using blood.

The CDR3 sequence is CASSLLVGEVKTQYF. The DNA is as follows: TGTGCCAGCAGCTTGTTGGTCGGGGAAGTAAAGACCCAGTACTTC. In this chain, TRBV5-6 is recombined with TRBJ2-7; the D gene is perhaps TRBD2, on 5 matching bases. TRBJ2-5 matches the DNA end more closely, so the J call is doubtful. Including cysteine and phenylalanine, the CDR3 has 15 amino acids. Only the CDR3 region is kept as DNA, spanning 45 bases read in frame from base 1. The CDR1 and CDR2 encoded by the germline V gene are SGHDT and YYEEEE.